Below, 19 T cell receptor beta chains from the same sample are listed, as sequenced in a study of blood T cells in healthy people across ages. A second PCR of about 6 to 11 cycles used a sample-barcoded 5' primer and a J-beta primer mix. TCRdb itself ran the 5' RACE reads through MiXCR, one entry per CDR3 protein. This table has more than 650,000 distinct CDR3 sequences, about a fifth appearing once. The sample taken for sequencing was blood. The source is a man aged 70-80 years in good health.

The chain recombines TRBV2 with TRBJ1-2, with TRBD1 as a possible D gene (5 bases). The CDR3 loop spans 14 amino acids. Deletions cut 7 bases from V and 4 bases from J, with 16 bases between. CDR1 is SNHLY, CDR2 FYNNEI, per germline. The CDR3 spells CASTGSGGFYGYTF. DNA of the CDR3: TGTGCCAGCACCGGATCGGGGGGATTCTATGGCTACACCTTC. The whole variable domain, filled in from reference TRBV2 and TRBJ1-2, reads EPEVTQTPSHQVTQMGQEVILRCVPISNHLYFYWYRQILGQKVEFLVSFYNNEISEKSEIFDDQFSVERPDGSNFTLKIRSTKLEDSAMYFCASTGSGGFYGYTFGSGTRLTVV.

This sequence joins TRBV5-5 and TRBJ1-2, with TRBD1 as a possible D gene (5 bases). Germline loops: CDR1 SGHKS, CDR2 YYEKEE (reference sequence). The CDR3 extends over 13 amino acids. The V and J ends lost 2 bases and 6 bases respectively, with 11 bases between them. The CDR3 reads CASSFAQGDGYTF. The CDR3 nucleotides are TGTGCCAGCAGCTTTGCCCAGGGAGATGGCTACACCTTC. Looking up the rest from reference TRBV5-5 and TRBJ1-2 gives the full variable domain: DAGVTQSPTHLIKTRGQQVTLRCSPISGHKSVSWYQQVLGQGPQFIFQYYEKEERGRGNFPDRFSARQFPNYSSELNVNALLLGDSALYLCASSFAQGDGYTFGSGTRLTVV.

The rearrangement links TRBV9 to TRBJ2-3, with D uncertain. The CDR3 is 15 amino acids. V was cut by 3 bases and J by 8 bases, with 19 bases left in between. Germline CDR1 is SGDLS and CDR2 is YYNGEE. This CDR3 reads CASSGEPGSLRTQYF. The CDR3 nucleotides read TGTGCCAGCAGCGGCGAACCCGGATCCCTCCGTACGCAGTATTTT.

This clonotype was seen a handful of times. This chain links TRBV6-5 with TRBJ1-1; D is perhaps TRBD1 (6 bases). Germline lookup yields CDR1 MNHEY and CDR2 SVGAGI. This CDR3 spans 15 amino acids. V was pared by 0 bases and J by 6 bases, with 14 bases between. The CDR3 spells CASSYSGGRLAEAFF. CDR3 DNA sequence: TGTGCCAGCAGTTACTCGGGGGGGCGATTAGCTGAAGCTTTCTTT.

The V and J genes are TRBV29-1 and TRBJ2-7; no clear D. The CDR3 totals 14 residues. In germline, CDR1 is SQVTM, CDR2 ANQGSEA. Trimming stripped 2 bases from V and 3 bases from J, with 14 bases between. The CDR3 reads CSVESPDGIYEQYF. In DNA, the CDR3 is TGCAGCGTTGAATCACCAGACGGAATCTACGAGCAGTACTTC.

A few counts support this clonotype. The chain recombines TRBV5-1 with TRBJ2-5; 7 positions agree with TRBD1. The J call could be wrong; TRBJ2-7 is a better fit for the DNA end. This CDR3 is 13 amino acids long. From germline, CDR1 is SGHRS and CDR2 YFSETQ. CDR3 nucleotides: TGCGCCAGCTCCTTCACAGGGGTCAACGAGCAGTACTTC. Protein product: CASSFTGVNEQYF.

The chain uses TRBV27 and TRBJ2-3; D may be TRBD2 (6 bases). CDR1 is MNHEY, CDR2 SMNVEV, per germline (reference sequence). This CDR3 spans 16 amino acids. Trimming shortened V by 8 bases and J by 8 bases, and 26 bases separated the two germline ends. CDR3 sequence (DNA): TGTGCCAGCGGGTTAACCGGGACTGCGGGGAAAATTACGCAGTATTTT. Protein: CASGLTGTAGKITQYF.

In its sample, this clonotype was seen a few times. The chain joins TRBV29-1 to TRBJ2-1; TRBD2 aligns across 9 bases. Germline-derived CDR1 and CDR2 are SQVTM and ANQGSEA. The CDR3 has 15 residues. The V and J ends lost 4 bases and 5 bases, in that order; junction bases with no gene match: 9. The CDR3: CSVGIAGVRNNEQFF. CDR3 DNA: TGCAGCGTTGGAATAGCGGGAGTTCGAAACAATGAGCAGTTCTTC.

This chain joins TRBV7-8 and TRBJ2-5, with D possibly matching TRBD1 (5 bases). The assigned J gene may be wrong: the sequence end matches TRBJ2-1 better. Germline lookup yields CDR1 SGHVS and CDR2 FQNEAQ. This CDR3 comprises 12 residues. The CDR3 spells CASSSQVSEQFF. In nucleotides, the CDR3 is TGTGCCAGCAGCTCACAGGTCTCTGAGCAGTTCTTC.

The V and J genes are TRBV7-9 and TRBJ2-1; D could derive from TRBD1 or TRBD2 (5 bases each). Trimming left V 2 bases short and J 8 bases short, with 13 bases between. Germline loops: CDR1 SEHNR, CDR2 FQNEAQ (reference sequence). CDR3 size: 14 residues. CDR3 sequence reads: CASSLSSGRDEQFF. The CDR3 region has the DNA TGTGCCAGCAGCTTATCGTCAGGGCGGGATGAGCAGTTCTTC.

Only a few counts were recorded for this clonotype. The chain combines TRBV7-8 with TRBJ1-2; maybe TRBD1 (6 bases). Trimming shortened V by 5 bases and J by 0 bases, and 19 bases separated the two germline ends. Germline lookup yields CDR1 SGHVS and CDR2 FQNEAQ. The CDR3 has 17 amino acids. This CDR3 is CASSHRGTGAANYGYTF. CDR3 nucleotides: TGTGCCAGCAGCCATCGGGGGACGGGGGCTGCTAACTATGGCTACACCTTC.

The V gene is TRBV11-2, the J gene TRBJ2-7; 8 positions match TRBD1. The junction had 4 bases not matched to a gene; V was cut back by 5 bases and J by 1 base. The V gene's germline CDR1 is SGHAT and CDR2 FQNNGV. This CDR3 has 14 residues. The chain's CDR3 is CASSRDRLSYEQYF. Here the CDR3 DNA reads TGTGCCAGCAGCAGGGACAGGCTTTCCTACGAGCAGTACTTC. Drawing the rest from reference TRBV11-2 and TRBJ2-7, the complete variable domain is EAGVAQSPRYKIIEKRQSVAFWCNPISGHATLYWYQQILGQGPKLLIQFQNNGVVDDSQLPKDRFSAERLKGVDSTLKIQPAKLEDSAVYLCASSRDRLSYEQYFGPGTRLTVT.

This clonotype was found a few times. The chain links TRBV13 to TRBJ2-5; D call uncertain. The CDR3 has 12 residues. Germline loops: CDR1 PRHDT, CDR2 FYEKMQ (reference sequence). V was pared by 4 bases and J by 3 bases, with 6 bases between. This chain's CDR3 is CASSSDEETQYF. The CDR3 coding sequence is TGTGCCAGCAGCTCGGACGAAGAGACCCAGTACTTC.

This clonotype was recorded a few times. Compared with germline, one end of the junction differs, possibly owing to a read error. The chain recombines TRBV29-1 with TRBJ2-6; D is possibly TRBD1 (5 bases). Germline V lookup: CDR1 SQVTM, CDR2 ANQGSEA. The CDR3 runs 14 residues. Written as DNA, the CDR3 is TGCAGCGTTGATGATGAGTCTGGGGCCAACGCCCTGACTTTC. As protein: CSVDDESGANALTF.

V usage is TRBV7-2 and J usage is TRBJ2-7; TRBD2 might be the D (6 bases). The J call is uncertain, as TRBJ2-1 better fits the DNA end. This CDR3 is 15 amino acids long. Germline CDR1 SGHTA, CDR2 FQGNSA. CDR3 loop: CASSLGVAAKNEQFF. In DNA, the CDR3 is TGTGCCAGCAGCTTAGGCGTAGCGGCAAAGAATGAGCAGTTCTTC.

The V gene is TRBV20-1, the J gene TRBJ2-5; 9 nucleotides align to TRBD2. The last part of the DNA fits TRBJ2-1 better; the J call may be wrong. This CDR3 is 15 amino acids long. CDR1 is DFQATT and CDR2 is SNEGSKA in the germline V gene (reference sequence). CDR3 sequence: CSAEGSGGQYNEQFF. The CDR3 DNA reads as TGCAGTGCCGAAGGGAGCGGGGGGCAGTACAATGAGCAGTTCTTC.

The V gene is TRBV7-2, the J gene TRBJ2-7, with 8 positions matching TRBD1. CDR1 and CDR2 (germline): SGHTA, FQGNSA. J gave up 0 bases and V 5 bases, and 3 bases lay outside the gene matches. This CDR3 spans 14 amino acids. CDR3 DNA sequence: TGTGCCAGCAGCAACAGGGGGACCTCCTACGAGCAGTACTTC. Protein product: CASSNRGTSYEQYF.

This clonotype was recorded a few times. The CDR3 nucleotides read TGCAGTGCTAGAAAGGGACAGGGGATCACAGATACGCAGTATTTT. Its protein product is CSARKGQGITDTQYF. V is TRBV20-1 and J is TRBJ2-3; 10 positions agree with TRBD1. The CDR3 is 15 residues long. Germline-derived CDR1 and CDR2 are DFQATT and SNEGSKA (reference sequence). The V and J ends lost 2 bases and 2 bases, in that order; junction bases with no gene match: 4.

The rearrangement links TRBV29-1 to TRBJ2-5; D remains unclear. This CDR3 comprises 10 residues. Germline V gene sequence: CDR1 SQVTM, CDR2 ANQGSEA. V was clipped by 2 bases and J by 5 bases, with 3 bases between them. DNA for the CDR3: TGCAGCGTTGAAATCGAGACCCAGTACTTC. Protein product: CSVEIETQYF.